This T cell receptor beta chain was found in a study of T cell responses to AZD1222 COVID-19 vaccine. The germline V gene encodes CDR1 MGHRA and CDR2 YSYEKL. The CDR3 has 17 residues. The germline V and J ends were trimmed by 0 bases and 5 bases, with 16 bases remaining between them. Here immunoSEQ multiplex PCR was the method, and the copy in TCRdb shows in-frame clones only, minus some. The sample lists around 83,000 clones, roughly nine tenths occurring once. Sample: peripheral blood, taken on day 0 of AZD1222 vaccination. The rearrangement joins TRBV4-1 to TRBJ1-4, with a weak D call TRBD1 (5 bases). The TCR originated in an adult in good health. The CDR3 sequence is CASSQDVLRGRNEKLFF. CDR3 nucleotide sequence: TGCGCCAGCAGCCAAGATGTGTTGAGGGGCCGGAATGAAAAACTGTTTTTT.